The TCR beta chain under discussion was sequenced for a study of blood T cells in healthy people across ages. A second PCR of about 6 to 11 cycles used a sample-barcoded 5' primer and a J-beta primer mix. A single record per CDR3 protein comes from TCRdb applying MiXCR to the 5' RACE reads. Of about 640,000 distinct CDR3 sequences listed, about 43% were seen once; the top ten hold 25% to 35%. This clonotype showed up many times. The antigen remains undetermined. Healthy Caucasian individuals from Russia aged roughly 6 to 95 served as donors. The authors isolated at least 7 million PBMCs per sample. This CDR3 region has 13 residues. The germline V and J ends were trimmed by 4 bases and 8 bases, with 12 bases remaining between them. CDR1 MDHEN and CDR2 SYDVKM come from the germline V gene. Points from the study as a whole: The study found more naive CD4+ cells and higher diversity in long-lived than aged donors. The CMV status of each donor remained undetermined, and this could have confounded shifts in expanded clonotypes.

The chain recombines TRBV28 with TRBJ2-1; TRBD2 might be the D (5 bases). What was sequenced was blood. The receptor was derived from an elderly man in good health. The CDR3 loop is CASSYRETDEQFF. The CDR3 DNA reads as TGTGCCAGCAGTTACCGGGAAACCGATGAGCAGTTCTTC.